The T cell receptor (beta chain) under discussion was sequenced for a study of blood T cell repertoires in COVID-19. As for the study in general: The study drew acute and convalescent COVID-19 samples from the United States, Italy and Spain. T cells, B-cell-depleted T cells, or PBMCs supplied cDNA or gDNA.

In the source study's methods: Reference gene primer amplification gave nucleated cell count estimates. The method was immunoSEQ multiplex PCR; TCRdb's version includes in-frame clones alone and lacks a portion of them. The V and J calls and clone size are taken from that table; D and trimming were inferred from the DNA. The profile shows about 54,000 clones, more than 75% of them singletons. Trimming stripped 3 bases from V and 5 bases from J, with 11 bases between. The germline V gene encodes CDR1 SGHRS and CDR2 YFSETQ. The CDR3 consists of 13 residues. The genes are TRBV5-1 and TRBJ1-1; D may be TRBD1 (6 bases). The source is a man aged 45-60 years with active COVID-19. Sequenced: peripheral blood. CDR3 DNA: TGCGCCAGCAGCTACAGGGTAAGGACTGAAGCTTTCTTT. Its translation: CASSYRVRTEAFF.